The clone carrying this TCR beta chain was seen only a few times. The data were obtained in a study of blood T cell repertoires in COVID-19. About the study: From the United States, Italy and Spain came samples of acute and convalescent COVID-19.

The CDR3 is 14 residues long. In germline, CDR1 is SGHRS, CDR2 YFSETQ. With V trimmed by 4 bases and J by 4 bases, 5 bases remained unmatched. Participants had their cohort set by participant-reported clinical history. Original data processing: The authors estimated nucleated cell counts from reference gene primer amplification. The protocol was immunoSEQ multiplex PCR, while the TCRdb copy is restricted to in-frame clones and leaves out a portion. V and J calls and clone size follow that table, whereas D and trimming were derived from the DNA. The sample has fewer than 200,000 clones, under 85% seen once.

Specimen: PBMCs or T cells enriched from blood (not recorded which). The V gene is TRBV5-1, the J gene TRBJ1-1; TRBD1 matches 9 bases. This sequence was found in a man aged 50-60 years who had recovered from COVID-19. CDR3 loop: CASSGDRVATEAFF. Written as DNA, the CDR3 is TGCGCCAGCAGCGGGGACAGGGTGGCCACTGAAGCTTTCTTT.